This entry is about one T cell receptor beta chain. The sample is drawn from a study of blood T cell repertoires in COVID-19. The authors' processing: Reference gene primer amplification yielded estimated nucleated cell counts. Assay: immunoSEQ multiplex PCR; the TCRdb copy retains only in-frame clones and omits some. Clonal size and the V and J genes are those of that table, whereas D and trimming came from the DNA. The sample holds over 140,000 clones, roughly four fifths seen once. Per the germline V gene, CDR1 is SGHTA and CDR2 is FQGNSA. The V end lost 4 bases, the J end lost 8 bases, and 14 bases lay between the germline ends. This CDR3 has 14 residues.

This TCR derives from a woman aged 45-59 years with active or convalescent COVID-19. Sequenced material: peripheral blood. The gene calls are TRBV7-2 and TRBJ1-4, with D possibly matching TRBD1 (6 bases). CDR3: CASSSRQVVEKLFF. The CDR3 coding sequence is TGTGCCAGCAGCTCCAGACAGGTCGTCGAAAAACTGTTTTTT. Full variable domain (missing parts from reference TRBV7-2 and TRBJ1-4): GAGVSQSPSNKVTEKGKDVELRCDPISGHTALYWYRQSLGQGLEFLIYFQGNSAPDKSGLPSDRFSAERTGGSVSTLTIQRTQQEDSAVYLCASSSRQVVEKLFFGSGTQLSVL.